A single sample gave rise to the 18 T cell receptor beta chains below, sequenced in a study of T cells in narcolepsy. Produced via immunoSEQ multiplex PCR; TCRdb's table is partial and in-frame only. The sample shows 20,000 to 25,000 clones, roughly 81% of them seen only once. Sequences were obtained from CD45RA- memory CD4+ T cells from PBMCs. These receptors all come from a human donor with narcolepsy.

The chain couples TRBV5-4 to TRBJ2-5; unclear D gene. The length of the CDR3 is 11 residues. V was cut by 0 bases and J by 5 bases, with 2 bases left in between. Germline loops: CDR1 SGHNT, CDR2 YYREEE (reference sequence). The CDR3 spells CASSLDETQYF. DNA for the CDR3: TGTGCCAGCAGCTTGGATGAGACCCAGTACTTC.

The J gene is TRBJ2-5, the V gene TRBV14, with 8 bases matching TRBD2. V gave up 4 bases and J gave up 7 bases; unmatched junction bases: 5. Germline assignment: CDR1 SGHDN and CDR2 FVKESK. CDR3 length equals 13 residues. The CDR3 is CASSLGAGVTQYF. For the CDR3, the DNA is TGTGCCAGCAGCCTCGGAGCGGGAGTGACCCAGTACTTC. The variable domain in full, with the rest retrieved from reference TRBV14 and TRBJ2-5, is EAGVTQFPSHSVIEKGQTVTLRCDPISGHDNLYWYRRVMGKEIKFLLHFVKESKQDESGMPNNRFLAERTGGTYSTLKVQPAELEDSGVYFCASSLGAGVTQYFGPGTRLLVL.

The J gene is TRBJ1-1, the V gene TRBV4-1; 8 bases are shared with TRBD1. V was pared by 1 base and J by 4 bases, with 5 bases of the junction left unmatched. Germline V gene data show CDR1 as MGHRA and CDR2 as YSYEKL. The CDR3 is 15 amino acids. CDR3 nucleotide sequence: TGCGCCAGCAGCCAAGCGGACAGGGCCAGCACTGAAGCTTTCTTT. Encoded protein: CASSQADRASTEAFF.

This chain joins TRBV23-1 and TRBJ1-2, with 8 bases matching TRBD1. TRBV23-1 is designated an ORF whose function remains uncertain. The CDR3 sequence is 16 residues long. V shed 0 bases, J shed 1 base, and the junction held 4 bases outside the gene matches. The CDR3 DNA reads as TGCGCCAGCAGTCAATCGAGGGACAGGAATAACTATGGCTACACCTTC. Amino acids: CASSQSRDRNNYGYTF.

This chain uses TRBV14 with TRBJ2-7; D is possibly TRBD2 (6 bases). The germline CDR1 and CDR2 sequences are SGHDN and FVKESK. This CDR3 has 15 residues. Trimming left V 0 bases short and J 3 bases short, with 12 bases between. The CDR3 sequence: CASSQDPTGVYEQYF. In DNA form, the CDR3 reads TGTGCCAGCAGCCAAGATCCGACGGGAGTCTACGAGCAGTACTTC.

V usage is TRBV19 and J usage is TRBJ2-1, with 12 bases matching TRBD2. The CDR3 contains 17 residues. The germline V gene encodes CDR1 LNHDA and CDR2 SQIVND (reference sequence). The V and J ends lost 5 bases and 6 bases, in that order; junction bases with no gene match: 11. Written as DNA, the CDR3 is TGTGCCAGTAGTTCCTACACCGGGACTAGCGGGTCCAATGAGCAGTTCTTC. Protein sequence: CASSSYTGTSGSNEQFF.

As DNA, the CDR3 is TGTGCCAGTAGCCGCGGGGGGGTCGAGAACTACGAGCAGTACTTC. This codes for CASSRGGVENYEQYF. The chain employs TRBV19 and TRBJ2-7; TRBD2 agrees at 9 bases. This CDR3 region has 15 residues. V lost 6 bases, J lost 3 bases, and 9 bases stayed unmatched. Germline CDR1 and CDR2: LNHDA and SQIVND (reference sequence).

The chain has TRBV10-3 and TRBJ2-3; possibly TRBD1 for D (6 bases). The CDR3 is 17 residues long. V lost 6 bases and J 2 bases, leaving 21 bases between the germline ends. CDR1 and CDR2 from the germline V gene are ENHRY and SYGVKD. CDR3 coding DNA: TGTGCCATCAGCCCGTTCGGACAGAGCCGAAACACAGATACGCAGTATTTT. Translation gives CAISPFGQSRNTDTQYF.

This clone was seen a single time. The chain couples TRBV2 to TRBJ2-3, with D possibly being TRBD1 (5 bases). In germline, CDR1 is SNHLY, CDR2 FYNNEI. CDR3 length: 15 residues. The V end lost 2 bases, the J end lost 2 bases, and 11 bases lay between the germline ends. This CDR3 is CASSEQGTDTDTQYF. The CDR3 DNA is TGTGCCAGCAGTGAACAGGGTACCGACACAGATACGCAGTATTTT.

This sequence joins TRBV14 and TRBJ2-7; 14 nucleotides line up with TRBD2. V trimming: 4 bases; J trimming: 7 bases; junction bases outside the gene matches: 12. CDR1 is SGHDN and CDR2 is FVKESK in the germline V gene. CDR3 length: 17 amino acids. CDR3 nucleotides: TGTGCCAGCAGCCGACTAGCGGGAGGGCCAAAGATAGGGGAGCAGTACTTC. It yields the protein CASSRLAGGPKIGEQYF.

This clone was observed once. The rearrangement links TRBV4-1 to TRBJ2-1, with TRBD2 matching over 9 bases. V was pared by 0 bases and J by 0 bases, with 9 bases of the junction left unmatched. The CDR3 sequence is 19 residues long. Germline V lookup: CDR1 MGHRA, CDR2 YSYEKL. In nucleotides, the CDR3 is TGCGCCAGCAGCCAAGAACTACTAGCGGGCCTAATCTCCTACAATGAGCAGTTCTTC. Translated: CASSQELLAGLISYNEQFF.

The chain has TRBV11-2 and TRBJ2-7; D call uncertain. Germline V gives CDR1 SGHAT, CDR2 FQNNGV. The V end lost 5 bases, the J end lost 1 base, and 15 bases lay between the germline ends. The length of the CDR3 is 15 residues. This CDR3 reads CASSLGQGYSYEQYF. CDR3 in DNA: TGTGCCAGCAGCCTAGGCCAAGGGTATTCCTACGAGCAGTACTTC.

The chain couples TRBV28 to TRBJ1-2, with a weak D call TRBD1 (5 bases). CDR3 length: 15 amino acids. V was shortened by 6 bases and J by 5 bases, with 19 bases between the two germline ends. CDR1 and CDR2 (germline): MDHEN, SYDVKM. The CDR3 reads CASSRVRGERYGYTF. CDR3 coding DNA: TGTGCCAGCAGCCGAGTCCGGGGGGAACGGTATGGCTACACCTTC.

This chain links TRBV28 with TRBJ2-5; 13 bases map to TRBD2. There are 17 residues in the CDR3. Germline V gene lookup returns CDR1 MDHEN and CDR2 SYDVKM. V lost 5 bases to trimming and J lost 4 bases; unmatched junction nucleotides: 10. This chain's CDR3 is CASSRRPRLAGGETQYF. CDR3 DNA: TGTGCCAGCAGTCGCCGGCCCCGACTAGCGGGAGGAGAGACCCAGTACTTC.

J is TRBJ2-2 and V is TRBV7-3, with 7 bases that match TRBD1. Germline V gene sequence: CDR1 SGHTA, CDR2 FQGTGA. V shed 8 bases, J shed 4 bases, and the junction held 7 bases outside the gene matches. The CDR3 covers 14 residues. CDR3 DNA sequence: TGTGCCAGCTCTACAGGGGACACCACCGGGGAGCTGTTTTTT. Translating gives CASSTGDTTGELFF.

This chain joins TRBV7-8 and TRBJ1-1; the D is unclear. This CDR3 comprises 15 residues. The germline V gene encodes CDR1 SGHVS and CDR2 FQNEAQ. V shed 1 base and J shed 5 bases, with 14 bases lying between them. CDR3 in DNA: TGTGCCAGCAGCTTAGAAACGGGGTTTGGGACTGAAGCTTTCTTT. Translated: CASSLETGFGTEAFF.

The chain employs TRBV5-4 and TRBJ2-1, with TRBD2 identical over 12 bases. The CDR3 has 17 amino acids. Germline CDR1 SGHNT, CDR2 YYREEE (reference sequence). J gave up 2 bases and V 4 bases, and 7 bases lay outside the gene matches. CDR3 sequence (DNA): TGTGCCAGCAGCCAGACTAGCGGGGGTGTTACCTACAATGAGCAGTTCTTC. Translated, it gives CASSQTSGGVTYNEQFF.

This chain connects TRBV9 to TRBJ1-3; no definite D call. Germline V gives CDR1 SGDLS, CDR2 YYNGEE. This CDR3 comprises 14 residues. V was clipped by 5 bases and J by 3 bases, with 12 bases between them. The CDR3 region has the DNA TGTGCCAGCAGTGATAGGCGGGATGGAAACACCATATATTTT. It yields the protein CASSDRRDGNTIYF.